The clone carrying this T cell receptor beta chain was counted a few times. 13 Jbeta primers and 60 Vbeta primers were used for the PCR. Clones were sequenced by immunoSEQ multiplex PCR, and TCRdb holds only the in-frame ones, with some missing. Found here are more than 100,000 clones, 76% of them singletons; the top ten hold 10%. The sample comes from a study of cytomegalovirus exposure and HLA in healthy donors. About the research overall: There were some 120 million unique TCR beta sequences, drawn from 150 million to 200 million T cells, in an earlier analysis.

V shed 4 bases and J shed 5 bases, with 7 bases lying between them. Germline lookup yields CDR1 SQVTM and CDR2 ANQGSEA. CDR3 length: 11 amino acids. V and J are TRBV29-1 and TRBJ2-3; D unclear. The sample comprised PBMCs. The TCR sequence derives from a woman aged 18-30 years in good health and CMV-seropositive. The CDR3 protein is CSVGYGDTQYF. The CDR3 DNA sequence: TGCAGCGTTGGTTACGGAGATACGCAGTATTTT.